Below, 26 T cell receptor beta chains from the same sample are listed, as sequenced in a study of shared clonotypes between healthy human individuals. Profiled with immunoSEQ multiplex PCR; TCRdb holds only in-frame clones, not every one. The data contain 2.3 million or so clones, over 90% of them singletons. Sequenced input: naive CD4+ T cells from PBMCs. Indicated subset: CD45RA+ positively selected. The receptors stem from a man younger than 35 in good health. Some clones in this sample may be carry-over from other donors' samples.

The chain uses TRBV2 and TRBJ1-1, with TRBD1 as a possible D gene (5 bases). This CDR3 has 14 residues. The germline CDR1 and CDR2 sequences are SNHLY and FYNNEI. V was cut by 3 bases and J by 3 bases, with 11 bases left in between. CDR3 DNA: TGTGCCAGCAGTGAGCAGGGCAGAGACACTGAAGCTTTCTTT. It yields the protein CASSEQGRDTEAFF.

This clone was picked up a small number of times. The chain links TRBV30 to TRBJ1-5; D not certain. The CDR3 spans 12 residues. Germline V CDR1 and CDR2: GTSNPN, SVGIG (reference sequence). V shed 0 bases and J shed 4 bases, with 4 bases lying between them. The CDR3 region is CAWSVPNQPQHF. In DNA form, the CDR3 reads TGTGCCTGGAGTGTCCCGAATCAGCCCCAGCATTTT.

This chain connects TRBV6-6 to TRBJ1-4; D is undetermined. Germline V gives CDR1 MNHNY, CDR2 SVGAGI (reference sequence). The V end lost 2 bases, the J end lost 7 bases, and 11 bases lay between the germline ends. This CDR3 region has 14 residues. The CDR3 loop reads CASSYGGLGEKLFF. Written as DNA, the CDR3 is TGTGCCAGCAGTTACGGAGGGTTGGGTGAAAAACTGTTTTTT.

The rearrangement uses TRBV10-3 and TRBJ2-7; a weak D match, TRBD2 (6 bases). Germline values: CDR1 ENHRY, CDR2 SYGVKD. This CDR3 is built from 13 residues. V was clipped by 6 bases and J by 6 bases, with 15 bases between them. DNA for the CDR3: TGTGCCATCAGCTCCGGGACTCCTTCCGAGCAGTACTTC. It specifies CAISSGTPSEQYF.

The CDR3 DNA reads as TGTGCCAGCCGACCCGTAGCGGCCAACACCGGGGAGCTGTTTTTT. It translates to CASRPVAANTGELFF. This chain connects TRBV6-6 to TRBJ2-2, with TRBD2 as a possible D gene (6 bases). CDR1 is MNHNY and CDR2 is SVGAGI in the germline V gene (reference sequence). Trimming took 8 bases from V and 2 from J, leaving 15 bases between them. The CDR3 runs 15 residues.

The chain employs TRBV14 and TRBJ2-2, with 9 nucleotides matching TRBD2. The V gene end was trimmed by 4 bases and the J gene end by 2 bases; junction bases not matched to a gene: 2. Germline CDR1 and CDR2: SGHDN and FVKESK. This CDR3 comprises 15 residues. As DNA, the CDR3 is TGTGCCAGCAGCCTGACTAGCGGAAACACCGGGGAGCTGTTTTTT. It specifies CASSLTSGNTGELFF.

The rearrangement joins TRBV6-5 to TRBJ2-1, with D hard to call. CDR3 length equals 14 residues. Germline V lookup: CDR1 MNHEY, CDR2 SVGAGI. Trimming cost V 4 bases and J 0 bases, with 7 bases left between them. The CDR3 reads CASSSWDSYNEQFF. The CDR3, as DNA: TGTGCCAGCAGTTCGTGGGACTCCTACAATGAGCAGTTCTTC.

The chain combines TRBV6-5 with TRBJ2-7; 9 nucleotides match TRBD1. V gave up 4 bases and J gave up 2 bases; unmatched junction bases: 3. Per germline, CDR1 MNHEY and CDR2 SVGAGI. The length of the CDR3 is 14 residues. The CDR3 DNA reads TGTGCCAGCAGTTTGACAGGGGGACCCTACGAGCAGTACTTC. It encodes CASSLTGGPYEQYF.

This clone has a single count. The chain uses TRBV9 and TRBJ2-2, with 12 bases aligning to TRBD2. In germline, CDR1 is SGDLS, CDR2 YYNGEE. The CDR3 runs 19 residues. V shed 4 bases and J 6 bases; nucleotides not matched to a gene: 16. CDR3: CASSPSILAGGSRAGELFF. The CDR3 nucleotides are TGTGCCAGCAGCCCATCCATCCTAGCGGGAGGGTCTAGGGCCGGGGAGCTGTTTTTT.

The chain has TRBV28 and TRBJ1-5; D ambiguous. This CDR3 region has 17 residues. Germline V CDR1 and CDR2: MDHEN, SYDVKM. V was cut by 0 bases and J by 11 bases, with 23 bases left in between. The CDR3 sequence: CASSLWRAGREGGAQHF. CDR3 in DNA: TGTGCCAGCAGTTTATGGCGTGCAGGTCGGGAAGGTGGAGCCCAGCATTTT. Full variable domain (remainder filled in from reference TRBV28 and TRBJ1-5): DVKVTQSSRYLVKRTGEKVFLECVQDMDHENMFWYRQDPGLGLRLIYFSYDVKMKEKGDIPEGYSVSREKKERFSLILESASTNQTSMYLCASSLWRAGREGGAQHFGDGTRLSIL.

The chain carries TRBV7-3 and TRBJ2-1; TRBD2 matches 7 bases. The CDR3 loop spans 17 amino acids. Germline V lookup: CDR1 SGHTA, CDR2 FQGTGA. V shed 5 bases and J 8 bases; nucleotides not matched to a gene: 18. CDR3 loop: CASSLFLGAGVGDEQFF. As DNA, the CDR3 is TGTGCCAGCAGCCTATTCCTCGGGGCGGGAGTGGGCGATGAGCAGTTCTTC.

A note on this clone: Other DNA variants within this sample encode the same CDR3. The chain couples TRBV29-1 to TRBJ1-1; D ambiguous. This CDR3 spans 11 amino acids. Germline assignment: CDR1 SQVTM and CDR2 ANQGSEA. V lost 6 bases to trimming and J lost 1 base, with 6 bases between them. The CDR3 loop reads CSVGKNTEAFF. The CDR3 DNA is TGCAGCGTGGGGAAGAACACTGAAGCTTTCTTT.

A single count supports this clone. The chain links TRBV19 to TRBJ1-3; no firm D call. Germline CDR1 is LNHDA and CDR2 is SQIVND (reference sequence). The CDR3 extends over 15 amino acids. V was pared by 3 bases and J by 0 bases, with 9 bases between. As DNA, the CDR3 is TGTGCCAGTAGTATTTTGGCTCGCTCTGGAAACACCATATATTTT. Translating it yields CASSILARSGNTIYF.

The chain has TRBV30 and TRBJ2-7; 10 nucleotides line up with TRBD1. V lost 5 bases, J lost 6 bases, and 7 bases stayed unmatched. CDR1 GTSNPN and CDR2 SVGIG come from the germline V gene (reference sequence). This CDR3 spans 13 amino acids. The CDR3 coding sequence is TGTGCCTGGGACAGACAGGGGGCTTTCGAGCAGTACTTC. Residues: CAWDRQGAFEQYF.

The chain combines TRBV9 with TRBJ2-1; D is uncertain. V lost 0 bases, J lost 7 bases, and 11 bases lay in between. The CDR3 sequence is 14 residues long. Germline loops: CDR1 SGDLS, CDR2 YYNGEE. The CDR3 sequence: CASSVGTGRNEQFF. The CDR3, as DNA: TGTGCCAGCAGCGTAGGCACCGGGCGTAATGAGCAGTTCTTC.

The chain carries TRBV21-1 and TRBJ1-2. TRBV21-1 is noted as a pseudogene. The CDR3 is made up of 13 amino acids. The CDR3: CASSSRGNYGYTF. CDR3 nucleotides: TGTGCCAGCAGCAGTCGTGGGAACTATGGCTACACCTTC.

The rearrangement joins TRBV6-5 to TRBJ1-2; weak D call: TRBD1 (5 bases). The CDR3 has 15 residues. Germline loops: CDR1 MNHEY, CDR2 SVGAGI. V gave up 6 bases and J gave up 8 bases, with 22 bases separating them. CDR3 sequence reads: CASRRPGTASEGYTF. The CDR3 coding sequence is TGTGCCAGCAGGCGTCCCGGGACGGCATCGGAAGGCTACACCTTC.

This sequence joins TRBV6-1 and TRBJ2-7; a possible D gene is TRBD2 (6 bases). The CDR3 is 14 residues long. The V gene's germline CDR1 is MNHNS and CDR2 SASEGT. V dropped 6 bases and J dropped 5 bases, with 17 bases sitting between them. This CDR3 reads CASRGGGTWDEQYF. CDR3 bases: TGTGCCAGCAGGGGCGGAGGGACTTGGGACGAGCAGTACTTC.

This chain connects TRBV7-2 to TRBJ2-1; TRBD2 aligns across 11 bases. The CDR3 totals 16 residues. V lost 4 bases and J lost 6; bases outside the gene matches: 8. Germline CDR1 SGHTA, CDR2 FQGNSA. This CDR3 reads CASSSLAGGVGNEQFF. DNA for the CDR3: TGTGCCAGCAGCTCTTTAGCGGGAGGGGTTGGCAATGAGCAGTTCTTC.

This rearrangement joins TRBV30 to TRBJ1-3; possible D gene TRBD1, 5 bases. The germline CDR1 and CDR2 sequences are GTSNPN and SVGIG (reference sequence). The CDR3 has 12 residues. V gave up 4 bases and J gave up 3 bases, with 7 bases separating them. CDR3 nucleotide sequence: TGTGCCTGGAAAGGGGATGGAAACACCATATATTTT. Its protein is CAWKGDGNTIYF. Full variable domain (outside the CDR3, taken from reference TRBV30 and TRBJ1-3): SQTIHQWPATLVQPVGSPLSLECTVEGTSNPNLYWYRQAAGRGLQLLFYSVGIGQISSEVPQNLSASRPQDRQFILSSKKLLLSDSGFYLCAWKGDGNTIYFGEGSWLTVV.

The genes are TRBV9 and TRBJ2-7, with 8 bases identical to TRBD2. The V segment lost 4 bases and the J segment 4 bases; nucleotides outside the gene matches: 13. The germline CDR1 and CDR2 sequences are SGDLS and YYNGEE. This CDR3 comprises 16 residues. CDR3 nucleotide sequence: TGTGCCAGCAGCCCCCGGGGGGGGTCGGGACATTACGAGCAGTACTTC. Residues: CASSPRGGSGHYEQYF.

The chain recombines TRBV28 with TRBJ2-7; D is unresolved. Germline V CDR1 and CDR2: MDHEN, SYDVKM. The ends were cut back, 7 bases at V and 0 bases at J, with 16 bases in the middle. CDR3 size: 15 residues. CDR3 DNA: TGTGCCAGCAAGCAGGCAGCCTTAAGCTCCTACGAGCAGTACTTC. Protein: CASKQAALSSYEQYF.

V usage is TRBV19 and J usage is TRBJ2-6; D not certain. The CDR3 is 17 amino acids. Trimming stripped 5 bases from V and 1 base from J, with 15 bases between. The germline CDR1 and CDR2 sequences are LNHDA and SQIVND (reference sequence). The CDR3 DNA sequence: TGTGCCAGTAGTTACATAGCAACCAGTTCTGGGGCCAACGTCCTGACTTTC. Its protein is CASSYIATSSGANVLTF.

The chain joins TRBV28 to TRBJ2-5; 8 bases fit TRBD1. The CDR3 has 14 amino acids. Germline assignment: CDR1 MDHEN and CDR2 SYDVKM. Trimming took 5 bases from V and 5 from J; bases not matched to a gene: 7. The CDR3 region is CASSPMGQAETQYF. The DNA of the CDR3 is TGTGCCAGCAGTCCCATGGGACAGGCTGAGACCCAGTACTTC.

This chain links TRBV4-3 with TRBJ2-2, with 7 bases fitting TRBD1. The V and J ends lost 1 base and 3 bases, in that order; junction bases with no gene match: 5. Germline V gene sequence: CDR1 LGHNA, CDR2 YSLEER. The CDR3 sequence is 16 residues long. The CDR3 DNA sequence: TGCGCCAGCAGCCAAGGAGGGGGCGGGCACACCGGGGAGCTGTTTTTT. Protein product: CASSQGGGGHTGELFF.

The chain joins TRBV5-1 to TRBJ2-1; D might be TRBD1 (6 bases). The germline V gene encodes CDR1 SGHRS and CDR2 YFSETQ. This CDR3 has 13 residues. Trimming took off 3 bases at V and 9 bases at J, with 13 bases between the two ends. The CDR3 DNA follows: TGCGCCAGCAGCTCATTACAACAGGGTGAGCAGTTCTTC. Translation gives CASSSLQQGEQFF.